The source of this T cell receptor (beta chain) is a study of T cells in tumors after PD-1 blockade. This clone was found once. Its antigen is undetermined. The protocol was immunoSEQ multiplex PCR, while the TCRdb copy is restricted to in-frame clones and leaves out a portion. The sample yields roughly 33,000 clones, just under 80% seen once. The study, taken as a whole, reports: Peripheral recruitment is suggested, as some novel exhausted tumor clones were in pre-treatment blood.

This CDR3 has 16 residues. The germline gives CDR1 SGDLS, CDR2 YYNGEE. Trimming at V came to 2 bases and at J to 3 bases, leaving 10 bases not matched to a gene. The receptor comes from a human donor with basal cell carcinoma. The material was PBMCs, obtained before anti-PD-1 treatment. V is TRBV9 and J is TRBJ2-7, with 8 bases that match TRBD1. The CDR3 DNA follows: TGTGCCAGCAGCGTCGGCGGGACAGGTATACTCTACGAGCAGTACTTC. Translated, it gives CASSVGGTGILYEQYF.